These T cell receptor beta chains were read from a single sample in a study of CD8+CD57+ T cells in acquired aplastic anemia. TCRdb ran MiXCR on the reads and lists one entry per CDR3 protein. The repertoire holds 200,000 to 250,000 distinct CDR3 sequences, with 34% as singletons. Sequencing used sorted CD4+, CD8+, or CD8+CD57+ T cells (not recorded which) from PBMCs. These receptors originate from a human donor in good health, serving as a control. Each CDR3 is given with its conserved first and last residue. The D gene is left open where the match is weak. The size field is filled for only some rows; it gives once, few, many or a size class.

len	abundance	j_gene	v_gene	d_gene	CDR3aa	CDR3nt
13	many	TRBJ1-5	TRBV5-4	TRBD1	CASSSDREEPQHF	TGTGCCAGCAGCAGCGACAGGGAGGAGCCCCAGCATTTT
15	many	TRBJ2-7	TRBV5-5	TRBD1	CASSVPGTGSYEQYF	TGTGCCAGCAGCGTACCCGGGACAGGATCCTACGAGCAGTACTTC
14	-	TRBJ1-5	TRBV30	-	CAGRVSGRNQLQHF	TGTGCCGGGAGGGTGTCGGGGCGCAATCAGCTCCAGCATTTT
15	-	TRBJ2-3	TRBV4-2	TRBD2	CASRRQRGGTDTQYF	TGTGCCAGCCGCCGACAGCGGGGAGGCACAGATACGCAGTATTTT
16	few	TRBJ1-2	TRBV29-1	-	CSVRFAGAGPMGGYTF	TGCAGCGTTCGGTTTGCAGGGGCAGGACCTATGGGTGGCTACACCTTC
14	many	TRBJ2-4	TRBV19	-	CASSIGWGSDIQYF	TGTGCCAGTAGTATCGGGTGGGGGTCGGACATTCAGTACTTC
16	many	TRBJ2-7	TRBV7-9	TRBD2	CASSLASTSGRGEQYF	TGTGCCAGCAGCTTAGCATCCACTAGCGGGAGGGGTGAGCAGTACTTC
17	-	TRBJ1-1	TRBV11-2	-	CASSTRGGWGLNTEAFF	TGTGCCAGCAGCACCCGGGGGGGTTGGGGATTGAACACTGAAGCTTTCTTT
13	few	TRBJ2-2	TRBV5-1	-	CASRHGLTGELFF	TGCGCCAGCAGACACGGACTCACCGGGGAGCTGTTTTTT
14	-	TRBJ1-2	TRBV4-1	-	CASSQEWANYGYTF	TGCGCCAGCAGCCAAGAATGGGCTAACTATGGCTACACCTTC
14	-	TRBJ2-3	TRBV28	TRBD2	CASATSGGTDTQYF	TGTGCCAGCGCAACTAGCGGAGGCACAGATACGCAGTATTTT
13	many	TRBJ2-7	TRBV15	-	CATSRERGLGQYF	TGTGCCACCAGCAGAGAGAGGGGCCTAGGGCAGTACTTC
14	-	TRBJ1-4	TRBV2	-	CASRSGSTDEKLFF	TGTGCCAGTAGATCAGGGTCGACTGATGAAAAACTGTTTTTT
14	few	TRBJ2-1	TRBV30	TRBD1	CAWRVTGGYNEQFF	TGTGCCTGGAGAGTGACAGGGGGTTACAATGAGCAGTTCTTC
15	many	TRBJ1-3	TRBV20-1	-	CSARDRTAAGNTIYF	TGCAGTGCTAGAGATAGGACAGCAGCTGGAAACACCATATATTTT
15	-	TRBJ1-3	TRBV5-4	-	CASSLPHGSGNTIYF	TGTGCCAGCAGCTTGCCCCACGGCTCTGGAAACACCATATATTTT
15	few	TRBJ2-1	TRBV9	-	CASSSEWTPPNEQFF	TGTGCCAGCAGCTCAGAATGGACACCTCCCAATGAGCAGTTCTTC
13	many	TRBJ2-5	TRBV7-9	-	CASSKQEEETQYF	TGTGCCAGCAGCAAACAGGAAGAGGAGACCCAGTACTTC
15	-	TRBJ2-7	TRBV15	TRBD1	CATSRDLRQGVEQYF	TGTGCCACCAGCAGAGACCTTAGACAGGGAGTCGAGCAGTACTTC
13	-	TRBJ2-7	TRBV10-2	-	CASRALSAYEQYF	TGCGCCAGCAGGGCCCTGAGCGCCTACGAGCAGTACTTC
16	-	TRBJ2-2	TRBV5-1	TRBD1	CASSLSGTGYAGELFF	TGCGCCAGCAGCTTGTCCGGGACAGGATACGCCGGGGAGCTGTTTTTT
14	few	TRBJ1-1	TRBV3-1	-	CASSRNLLGTEAFF	TGTGCCAGCAGCCGAAACCTTTTAGGCACTGAAGCTTTCTTT
14	many	TRBJ2-7	TRBV10-3	-	CATKDEAKTYEQYF	TGTGCCACGAAAGACGAGGCAAAGACCTACGAGCAGTACTTC
17	medium-sized	TRBJ1-2	TRBV15	-	CATSSQTTGTLGYGYTF	TGTGCCACCAGCAGTCAAACAACCGGGACTTTGGGCTATGGCTACACCTTC
18	-	TRBJ2-7	TRBV12-3/TRBV12-4	-	CASSLDLPGAPNSYEQYF	TGTGCCAGCAGTTTAGACCTCCCGGGGGCGCCCAATTCCTACGAGCAGTACTTC
11	many	TRBJ2-1	TRBV2	-	CASRRANEQFF	TGTGCCAGCAGGAGGGCCAATGAGCAGTTCTTC
11	many	TRBJ2-3	TRBV5-1	-	CASSSGTTWYF	TGCGCCAGCAGTTCGGGAACCACCTGGTATTTT
12	many	TRBJ2-5	TRBV20-1	TRBD2	CSAPAGGETQYF	TGCAGTGCTCCAGCGGGAGGGGAGACCCAGTACTTC
14	many	TRBJ1-2	TRBV5-4	-	CASSLKDMIYGYTF	TGTGCCAGCAGCTTAAAGGACATGATCTACGGCTACACCTTC
16	-	TRBJ2-1	TRBV15	TRBD2	CATSDDRGGLYNEQFF	TGTGCCACCAGCGACGACCGGGGGGGACTCTACAATGAGCAGTTCTTC
16	many	TRBJ1-6	TRBV11-1	-	CASSMDKSSYNSPLHF	TGTGCCAGCAGCATGGACAAGAGCTCCTATAATTCACCCCTCCACTTT
14	-	TRBJ2-2	TRBV5-1	TRBD1	CASSLRTGGGELFF	TGCGCCAGCAGCCTTCGGACAGGAGGAGGGGAGCTGTTTTTT
13	many	TRBJ1-2	TRBV10-1	-	CASSESENYGYTF	TGCGCCAGCAGTGAGTCAGAGAACTATGGCTACACCTTC
14	many	TRBJ2-7	TRBV7-2	-	CASSLGRGPYEQYF	TGTGCCAGCAGCTTAGGACGGGGTCCCTACGAGCAGTACTTC
16	few	TRBJ1-3	TRBV6-5	TRBD1	CASSNLGTGAGNTIYF	TGTGCCAGCAGTAACCTCGGGACAGGGGCTGGAAACACCATATATTTT
16	-	TRBJ2-1	TRBV6-1	TRBD2	CAGRLDLAGAYNEQFF	TGTGCCGGCAGACTAGATTTAGCGGGGGCCTACAATGAGCAGTTCTTC
13	-	TRBJ2-5	TRBV25-1	-	CASSEYIGVDQYF	TGTGCCAGCAGTGAATATATTGGTGTGGACCAGTACTTC
18	-	TRBJ2-3	TRBV20-1	-	CSARKTMMSEQLTDTQYF	TGCAGTGCTAGAAAGACTATGATGAGCGAGCAACTCACAGATACGCAGTATTTT
12	many	TRBJ1-1	TRBV7-9	-	CASSLGKAEAFF	TGTGCCAGCAGCTTAGGGAAGGCTGAAGCTTTCTTT